These 27 T cell receptor beta chains share one sample of origin, sequenced in a study of cytomegalovirus exposure and HLA in healthy donors. Assay: immunoSEQ multiplex PCR; the TCRdb copy retains only in-frame clones and omits some. The sample holds some 210,000 clones, approximately 87% seen once. The source material was PBMCs. These receptors all stem from a woman aged 18 to 35 in good health and CMV-seronegative.

The chain has TRBV5-1 and TRBJ2-5, with 7 bases that match TRBD1. CDR3 length: 15 amino acids. Looked up from germline, CDR1 is SGHRS and CDR2 is YFSETQ. The V gene end was trimmed by 0 bases and the J gene end by 5 bases; junction bases not matched to a gene: 7. The CDR3 sequence: CASSLDTGEWETQYF. CDR3 coding DNA: TGCGCCAGCAGCTTGGATACAGGGGAATGGGAGACCCAGTACTTC.

This clone has more than one count but fewer than ten. This chain links TRBV11-2 with TRBJ2-7; D is unclear. This CDR3 is 13 amino acids long. Germline CDR1 SGHAT, CDR2 FQNNGV. Between the trimmed V and J ends, which lost 1 base and 3 bases, there was a span of 7 bases. CDR3 sequence: CASSLGQLYEQYF. As DNA, the CDR3 is TGTGCCAGCAGCTTAGGGCAGCTCTACGAGCAGTACTTC.

This clone appeared once. The J gene is TRBJ2-7, the V gene TRBV10-3; the match to TRBD1 covers 7 bases. CDR3 size: 14 residues. Germline values: CDR1 ENHRY, CDR2 SYGVKD. The ends lost 2 bases at V and 5 bases at J; junction bases unmatched: 6. The CDR3 nucleotides read TGTGCCATCAGTGAGAGGGGGCTAAGCGACGAGCAGTACTTC. Protein: CAISERGLSDEQYF.

V usage is TRBV27 and J usage is TRBJ1-5; D not certain. The V gene lost 2 bases and the J gene lost 4 bases, with 9 bases spanning the gap. The CDR3 sequence is 14 residues long. The germline V gene encodes CDR1 MNHEY and CDR2 SMNVEV (reference sequence). The CDR3 coding sequence is TGTGCCAGCAGTTTAAACCGCAGGAATCAGCCCCAGCATTTT. Translation gives CASSLNRRNQPQHF.

The V gene is TRBV5-4, the J gene TRBJ2-2; possible D gene TRBD2, 5 bases. Germline V lookup: CDR1 SGHNT, CDR2 YYREEE (reference sequence). CDR3 length equals 16 residues. Trimming stripped 0 bases from V and 0 bases from J, with 9 bases between. The CDR3 nucleotides read TGTGCCAGCAGCTTGGGAGGGTATTCGAACACCGGGGAGCTGTTTTTT. Protein sequence: CASSLGGYSNTGELFF. The full variable domain, rest sourced from reference TRBV5-4 and TRBJ2-2, is ETGVTQSPTHLIKTRGQQVTLRCSSQSGHNTVSWYQQALGQGPQFIFQYYREEENGRGNFPPRFSGLQFPNYSSELNVNALELDDSALYLCASSLGGYSNTGELFFGEGSRLTVL.

The chain joins TRBV6-5 to TRBJ2-7; unclear D gene. The CDR3 length is 14 residues. The germline gives CDR1 MNHEY, CDR2 SVGAGI. V lost 6 bases to trimming and J lost 3 bases, with 15 bases between them. The CDR3 nucleotides are TGTGCCAGCAGAACAACTCCCCCCCACTACGAGCAGTACTTC. Its protein is CASRTTPPHYEQYF.

The chain uses TRBV28 and TRBJ2-3; 9 bases agree with TRBD2. The trim removed 2 bases at V and 7 bases at J, leaving 7 bases unmatched. This CDR3 contains 15 residues. Germline CDR1 MDHEN, CDR2 SYDVKM. The CDR3 is CASSLLAGGQNTQYF. Here the CDR3 DNA reads TGTGCCAGCAGTTTACTCGCGGGAGGGCAAAATACGCAGTATTTT.

The genes are TRBV5-1 and TRBJ1-3; D remains ambiguous. The CDR3 has 13 residues. V was clipped by 4 bases and J by 4 bases, with 9 bases between them. CDR1 is SGHRS, CDR2 YFSETQ, per germline. The CDR3 DNA reads as TGCGCCAGCAGCCCCGTGGGAGGAAACACCATATATTTT. Its translation is CASSPVGGNTIYF.

CDR3 residues: CASRRTDNSEPLHF. The DNA for the CDR3 is TGTGCCAGCAGGCGGACAGACAATTCGGAACCCCTCCACTTT. The V and J genes are TRBV25-1 and TRBJ1-6, with D possibly being TRBD1 (6 bases). The germline V and J ends were trimmed by 6 bases and 12 bases, with 18 bases remaining between them. Germline CDR1 and CDR2: MGHDK and SYGVNS. CDR3 size: 14 residues. Complete variable domain (other parts from reference TRBV25-1 and TRBJ1-6): EADIYQTPRYLVIGTGKKITLECSQTMGHDKMYWYQQDPGMELHLIHYSYGVNSTEKGDLSSESTVSRIRTEHFPLTLESARPSHTSQYLCASRRTDNSEPLHFGNGTRLTVT.

This clone appeared a few times. The rearrangement links TRBV2 to TRBJ1-2, with 10 bases identical to TRBD1. Germline CDR1 reads SNHLY; CDR2 reads FYNNEI. CDR3 size: 15 residues. Unmatched junction bases numbered 7, after V lost 3 bases and J lost 6 bases. DNA of the CDR3: TGTGCCAGCAGTGAGGTGACAGGGGGCGTACATGGCTACACCTTC. Amino acids: CASSEVTGGVHGYTF.

This sequence joins TRBV5-4 and TRBJ2-1; 11 bases agree with TRBD2. V trimming: 4 bases; J trimming: 4 bases; junction bases outside the gene matches: 7. The CDR3 sequence is 16 residues long. Per the germline V gene, CDR1 is SGHNT and CDR2 is YYREEE (reference sequence). The CDR3 region is CASSVPGLAEYNEQFF. The CDR3, as DNA: TGTGCCAGCAGCGTCCCGGGACTAGCGGAATACAATGAGCAGTTCTTC.

The rearrangement uses TRBV27 and TRBJ2-7; D may be TRBD1 (6 bases). This CDR3 contains 16 residues. The V end lost 2 bases, the J end lost 2 bases, and 16 bases lay between the germline ends. CDR1 MNHEY and CDR2 SMNVEV come from the germline V gene (reference sequence). Here the CDR3 DNA reads TGTGCCAGCAGTTTAGCACCCTCGAAGGGGGCCTACGAGCAGTACTTC. Translated: CASSLAPSKGAYEQYF.

This clone was picked up one time. V is TRBV5-1 and J is TRBJ2-1; 8 bases line up with TRBD2. The CDR3 has 18 amino acids. Germline trimming cut 4 bases from V and 0 bases from J; bases unmatched to any gene: 12. Germline V gene sequence: CDR1 SGHRS, CDR2 YFSETQ. The CDR3 nucleotides read TGCGCCAGCAGCACAAACGCCGGGGGGGCCATCTCCTACAATGAGCAGTTCTTC. Its translation: CASSTNAGGAISYNEQFF.

The chain links TRBV10-3 to TRBJ2-1; 8 bases match TRBD2. This CDR3 region has 12 residues. From germline, CDR1 is ENHRY and CDR2 SYGVKD. The V gene end was trimmed by 8 bases and the J gene end by 7 bases; junction bases not matched to a gene: 4. CDR3 sequence (DNA): TGTGCCATCCAGGCTAGCGGGAATGAGCAGTTCTTC. It is translated as CAIQASGNEQFF.

The chain is built from TRBV6-5 and TRBJ2-6; D tentatively reads TRBD1 or TRBD2 (6 bases each). Germline CDR1 MNHEY, CDR2 SVGAGI. Trimming removed 2 bases from V and 4 bases from J, with 9 bases in between. CDR3 size: 15 residues. The CDR3 here is CASSYGGPGANVLTF. CDR3 nucleotides: TGTGCCAGCAGTTACGGGGGGCCCGGGGCCAACGTCCTGACTTTC.

The chain couples TRBV7-9 to TRBJ1-2, with TRBD1 matching 9 bases. Germline V gene data show CDR1 as SEHNR and CDR2 as FQNEAQ (reference sequence). CDR3 length: 14 residues. With V trimmed by 4 bases and J by 8 bases, 8 bases remained unmatched. The CDR3, as DNA: TGTGCCAGCAGCTCGCCGGGACAGGGAAGGGGCTACACCTTC. Encoded protein: CASSSPGQGRGYTF.

The rearrangement links TRBV29-1 to TRBJ2-1; TRBD1 aligns across 7 bases. The CDR3 totals 13 residues. Trimming cost V 3 bases and J 5 bases; bases outside gene matches: 4. Germline CDR1 SQVTM, CDR2 ANQGSEA. Written as DNA, the CDR3 is TGCAGCGTTGAGAGGGGGCATAACAATGAGCAGTTCTTC. It translates to CSVERGHNNEQFF.

The V gene is TRBV2, the J gene TRBJ1-5, with unresolved D. From germline, CDR1 is SNHLY and CDR2 FYNNEI. Deletions cut 3 bases from V and 0 bases from J, with 6 bases between. CDR3 size: 14 residues. CDR3 sequence (DNA): TGTGCCAGCAGTGAGTCAGATAGCAATCAGCCCCAGCATTTT. Translation: CASSESDSNQPQHF.

DNA of the CDR3: TGTGCCAGCGGAATACCGGACAGCGTTCGTGGCTACACCTTC. It yields the protein CASGIPDSVRGYTF. The J gene is TRBJ1-2, the V gene TRBV28; tentative D call: TRBD1 (6 bases). The CDR3 extends over 14 amino acids. The germline V gene has CDR1 MDHEN and CDR2 SYDVKM. Trimming removed 8 bases at V and 7 bases at J, with 20 bases between.

V is TRBV28 and J is TRBJ2-7; a possible D gene is TRBD2 (5 bases). Germline CDR1 MDHEN, CDR2 SYDVKM. The CDR3 length is 14 residues. V was shortened by 2 bases and J by 3 bases, with 11 bases between the two germline ends. The CDR3 reads CASSLPGFNYEQYF. DNA of the CDR3: TGTGCCAGCAGTTTACCGGGGTTTAACTACGAGCAGTACTTC.

This chain uses TRBV27 with TRBJ2-7; TRBD1 agrees at 12 bases. CDR1 is MNHEY and CDR2 is SMNVEV in the germline V gene (reference sequence). J was trimmed by 4 bases and V by 8 bases; bases with no gene match: 12. This CDR3 has 16 residues. CDR3 nucleotides: TGTGCCAGCTCCACGCTCCGGGACAGGGGGCTATACGAGCAGTACTTC. The encoded protein is CASSTLRDRGLYEQYF.

The chain has TRBV27 and TRBJ2-3, with D possibly matching TRBD2 (7 bases). CDR3 size: 15 residues. Germline V gene data show CDR1 as MNHEY and CDR2 as SMNVEV (reference sequence). V lost 3 bases to trimming and J lost 5 bases, with 15 bases between them. DNA of the CDR3: TGTGCCAGCAGTTTCCGGCAGGGGAGGGGAGATACGCAGTATTTT. This gives the protein CASSFRQGRGDTQYF.

The rearrangement links TRBV5-5 to TRBJ2-1, with 7 bases aligning to TRBD1. V lost 0 bases and J lost 5; bases outside the gene matches: 5. The CDR3 covers 15 residues. Germline CDR1 is SGHKS and CDR2 is YYEKEE (reference sequence). The CDR3 DNA reads as TGTGCCAGCAGCTTGGCTGGGGGACAGAACAATGAGCAGTTCTTC. Translation gives CASSLAGGQNNEQFF.

The V gene is TRBV19, the J gene TRBJ1-6, with D perhaps TRBD1 (5 bases). The germline V gene encodes CDR1 LNHDA and CDR2 SQIVND (reference sequence). There are 15 residues in the CDR3. The V gene lost 2 bases and the J gene lost 9 bases, with 14 bases spanning the gap. CDR3 in amino acids: CASSIKVGTSSPLHF. CDR3 nucleotide sequence: TGTGCCAGTAGTATAAAAGTCGGGACGAGTTCACCCCTCCACTTT.

This rearrangement joins TRBV27 to TRBJ2-7; D uncertain. Trimming took 8 bases from V and 3 from J, leaving 14 bases between them. Germline lookup yields CDR1 MNHEY and CDR2 SMNVEV (reference sequence). The length of the CDR3 is 13 residues. CDR3 loop: CASPPIACYEQYF. In DNA, the CDR3 is TGTGCCAGCCCCCCAATAGCTTGCTACGAGCAGTACTTC.

CDR3 sequence reads: CASSSRQGAQPQHF. In DNA form, the CDR3 reads TGTGCCAGCAGTTCAAGACAGGGGGCCCAGCCCCAGCATTTT. This chain links TRBV28 with TRBJ1-5; 10 bases align to TRBD1. Germline V gene sequence: CDR1 MDHEN, CDR2 SYDVKM. The V segment lost 4 bases and the J segment 7 bases; nucleotides outside the gene matches: 4. The CDR3 is made up of 14 amino acids.

The rearrangement joins TRBV5-8 to TRBJ2-5; D not resolved. The V end lost 4 bases, the J end lost 2 bases, and 9 bases lay between the germline ends. CDR1 and CDR2 (germline): SGHTS, YDEGEE. This CDR3 comprises 13 residues. CDR3 bases: TGTGCCAGCAGCCGAGATCTACAAGAGACCCAGTACTTC. Its protein product is CASSRDLQETQYF. The entire variable domain, with the rest obtained from reference TRBV5-8 and TRBJ2-5, is as follows: EAGVTQSPTHLIKTRGQQATLRCSPISGHTSVYWYQQALGLGLQFLLWYDEGEERNRGNFPPRFSGRQFPNYSSELNVNALELEDSALYLCASSRDLQETQYFGPGTRLLVL.